The 11 T cell receptor beta chains given below trace back to one sample, sequenced in a study of cytomegalovirus exposure and HLA in healthy donors. The PCR made use of 60 Vbeta and 13 Jbeta primers. The method was immunoSEQ multiplex PCR; TCRdb's version includes in-frame clones alone and lacks a portion of them. Of more than 85,000 clones in the sample, roughly 15% were seen once. The sequencing sample was made of PBMCs. These receptor sequences come from a female donor in good health and CMV-seronegative.

The rearrangement links TRBV6-5 to TRBJ1-1, with D possibly TRBD1 on 6 matching bases. The CDR3 is made up of 14 amino acids. Germline V lookup: CDR1 MNHEY, CDR2 SVGAGI. With 6 bases removed from V and 1 base from J, the gap between germline ends came to 12 bases. The CDR3 nucleotides are TGTGCCAGCAGCCAGGGACAAGCGAACACTGAAGCTTTCTTT. It specifies CASSQGQANTEAFF.

This chain joins TRBV10-3 and TRBJ2-5; the D gene is possibly TRBD1 (7 bases). The V gene lost 2 bases and the J gene lost 6 bases, with 16 bases spanning the gap. This CDR3 contains 15 residues. CDR1 and CDR2 (germline): ENHRY, SYGVKD. CDR3 nucleotide sequence: TGTGCCATCAGTGAGGGTACGACAGGGAGGAAGACCCAGTACTTC. Translated: CAISEGTTGRKTQYF.

V and J are TRBV28 and TRBJ1-1; D perhaps matches TRBD1 (5 bases). Germline V gene data show CDR1 as MDHEN and CDR2 as SYDVKM. V lost 3 bases and J 0 bases, leaving 17 bases between the germline ends. The CDR3 contains 17 residues. For the CDR3, the DNA is TGTGCCAGCAGTTTTATAGCCAGGGCGCTCATGAACACTGAAGCTTTCTTT. The encoded protein is CASSFIARALMNTEAFF.

This clone was detected a few times. The rearrangement joins TRBV5-1 to TRBJ2-2, with TRBD2 matching 7 bases. CDR1 is SGHRS and CDR2 is YFSETQ in the germline V gene. V lost 4 bases to trimming and J lost 5 bases; unmatched junction nucleotides: 17. The CDR3 spans 18 residues. The CDR3 bases are TGCGCCAGCAGCCCCGCGGCTAGCGGTCGCCTAACAACCGGGGAGCTGTTTTTT. The encoded protein is CASSPAASGRLTTGELFF.

The chain uses TRBV11-2 and TRBJ1-3, with D unclear. This CDR3 comprises 14 residues. Germline CDR1 and CDR2: SGHAT and FQNNGV. V was clipped by 1 base and J by 2 bases, with 6 bases between them. CDR3 protein: CASSLGVTGNTIYF. The CDR3 DNA is TGTGCCAGCAGCTTAGGCGTTACTGGAAACACCATATATTTT. Combining the CDR3 with reference TRBV11-2 and TRBJ1-3 gives the whole variable domain EAGVAQSPRYKIIEKRQSVAFWCNPISGHATLYWYQQILGQGPKLLIQFQNNGVVDDSQLPKDRFSAERLKGVDSTLKIQPAKLEDSAVYLCASSLGVTGNTIYFGEGSWLTVV.

This chain uses TRBV19 with TRBJ2-7; no reliable D call. The ends were cut back, 10 bases at V and 2 bases at J, with 9 bases in the middle. Germline V gene sequence: CDR1 LNHDA, CDR2 SQIVND (reference sequence). The CDR3 is made up of 11 amino acids. CDR3 loop: CATPDTYEQYF. In nucleotides, the CDR3 is TGTGCCACCCCCGACACCTACGAGCAGTACTTC.

This clone was counted a few times. V and J are TRBV11-2 and TRBJ2-7; D possibly corresponds to TRBD1 (5 bases). Trimming left V 8 bases short and J 0 bases short, with 5 bases between. Per germline, CDR1 SGHAT and CDR2 FQNNGV. The CDR3 runs 11 residues. The CDR3 loop reads CASDSSYEQYF. CDR3 nucleotides: TGTGCCAGCGACAGCTCCTACGAGCAGTACTTC.

This clone was observed a handful of times. The chain has TRBV2 and TRBJ2-4; 7 bases fit TRBD2. The CDR3 is 13 amino acids. From germline, CDR1 is SNHLY and CDR2 FYNNEI. Trimming cost V 8 bases and J 4 bases; bases outside gene matches: 5. CDR3 bases: TGTGCCAGCGATCAGCGGGGAAAAAACATTCAGTACTTC. It translates to CASDQRGKNIQYF.

The chain carries TRBV19 and TRBJ1-1; D unclear. CDR1 and CDR2 from the germline V gene are LNHDA and SQIVND (reference sequence). The CDR3 covers 13 residues. The germline V and J ends were trimmed by 5 bases and 3 bases, with 10 bases remaining between them. CDR3: CASSSTVDTEAFF. For the CDR3, the DNA is TGTGCCAGTAGTTCAACCGTAGACACTGAAGCTTTCTTT.

The gene calls are TRBV7-2 and TRBJ2-3; 11 bases fit TRBD2. In germline, CDR1 is SGHTA, CDR2 FQGNSA. J lost 0 bases, V lost 6 bases, and 8 bases had no gene match. The CDR3 runs to 17 residues. The CDR3 here is CASRRSGGAPSTDTQYF. CDR3 bases: TGTGCCAGCAGACGTAGCGGGGGGGCCCCTAGCACAGATACGCAGTATTTT.

The chain joins TRBV13 to TRBJ2-7; perhaps TRBD1 as D (6 bases). Trimming shortened V by 3 bases and J by 5 bases, and 14 bases separated the two germline ends. The CDR3 is made up of 14 amino acids. CDR1 is PRHDT and CDR2 is FYEKMQ in the germline V gene (reference sequence). The CDR3 DNA is TGTGCCAGCAGCTTTTTTGGGGGCAGGGACGAGCAGTACTTC. Protein product: CASSFFGGRDEQYF.